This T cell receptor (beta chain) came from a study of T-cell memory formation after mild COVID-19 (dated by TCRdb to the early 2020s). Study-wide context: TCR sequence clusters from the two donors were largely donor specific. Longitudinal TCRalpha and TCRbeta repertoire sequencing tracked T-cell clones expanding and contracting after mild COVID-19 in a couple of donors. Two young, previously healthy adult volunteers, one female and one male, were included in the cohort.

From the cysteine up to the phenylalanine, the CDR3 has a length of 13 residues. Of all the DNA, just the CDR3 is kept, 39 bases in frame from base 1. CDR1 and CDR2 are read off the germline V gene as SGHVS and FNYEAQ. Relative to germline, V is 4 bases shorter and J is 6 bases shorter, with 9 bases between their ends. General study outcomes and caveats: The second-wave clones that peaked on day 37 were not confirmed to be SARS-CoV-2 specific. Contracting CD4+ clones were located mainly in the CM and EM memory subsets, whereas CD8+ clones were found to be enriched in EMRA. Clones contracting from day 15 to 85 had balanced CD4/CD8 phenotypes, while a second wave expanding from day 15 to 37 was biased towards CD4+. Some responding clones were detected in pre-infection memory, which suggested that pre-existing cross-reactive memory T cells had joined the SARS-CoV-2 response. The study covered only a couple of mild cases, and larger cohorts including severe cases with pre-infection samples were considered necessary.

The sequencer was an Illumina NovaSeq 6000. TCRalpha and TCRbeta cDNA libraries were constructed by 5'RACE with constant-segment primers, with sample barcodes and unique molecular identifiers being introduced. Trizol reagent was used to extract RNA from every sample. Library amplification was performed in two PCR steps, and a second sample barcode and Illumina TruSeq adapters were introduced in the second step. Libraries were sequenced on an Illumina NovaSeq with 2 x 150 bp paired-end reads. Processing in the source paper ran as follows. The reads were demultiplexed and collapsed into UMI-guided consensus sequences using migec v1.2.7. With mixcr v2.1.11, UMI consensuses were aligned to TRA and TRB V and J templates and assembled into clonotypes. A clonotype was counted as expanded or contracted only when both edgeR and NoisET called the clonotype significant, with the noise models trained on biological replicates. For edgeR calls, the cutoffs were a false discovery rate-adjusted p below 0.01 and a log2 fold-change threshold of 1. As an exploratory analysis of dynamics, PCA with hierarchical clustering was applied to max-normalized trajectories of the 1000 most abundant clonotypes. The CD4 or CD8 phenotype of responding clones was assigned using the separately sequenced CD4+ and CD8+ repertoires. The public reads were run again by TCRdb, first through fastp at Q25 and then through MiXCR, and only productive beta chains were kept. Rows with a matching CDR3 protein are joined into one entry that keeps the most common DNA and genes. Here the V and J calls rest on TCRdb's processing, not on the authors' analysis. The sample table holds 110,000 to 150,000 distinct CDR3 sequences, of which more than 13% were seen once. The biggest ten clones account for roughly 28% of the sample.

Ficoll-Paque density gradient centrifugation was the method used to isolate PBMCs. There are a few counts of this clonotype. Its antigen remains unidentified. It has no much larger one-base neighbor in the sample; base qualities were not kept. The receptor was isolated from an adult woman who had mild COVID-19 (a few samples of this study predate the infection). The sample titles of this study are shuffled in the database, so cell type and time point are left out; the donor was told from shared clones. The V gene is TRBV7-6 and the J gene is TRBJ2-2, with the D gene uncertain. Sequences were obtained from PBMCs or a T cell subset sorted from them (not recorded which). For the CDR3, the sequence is CASSSPLSGELFF. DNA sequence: TGTGCCAGCAGCTCCCCCCTCTCCGGGGAGCTGTTTTTT.